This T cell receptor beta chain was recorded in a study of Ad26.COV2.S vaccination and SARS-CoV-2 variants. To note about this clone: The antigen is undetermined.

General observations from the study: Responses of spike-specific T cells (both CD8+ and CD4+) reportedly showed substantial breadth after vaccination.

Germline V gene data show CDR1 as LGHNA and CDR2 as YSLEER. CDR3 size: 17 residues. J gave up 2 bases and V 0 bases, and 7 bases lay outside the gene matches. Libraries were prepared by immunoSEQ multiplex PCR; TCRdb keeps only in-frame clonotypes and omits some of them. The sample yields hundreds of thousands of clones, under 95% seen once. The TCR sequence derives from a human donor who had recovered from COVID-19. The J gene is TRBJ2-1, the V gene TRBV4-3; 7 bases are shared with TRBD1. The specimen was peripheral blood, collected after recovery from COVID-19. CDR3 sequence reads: CASSQDVPGGTYNEQFF. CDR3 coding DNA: TGCGCCAGCAGCCAAGATGTCCCAGGGGGAACCTACAATGAGCAGTTCTTC.